This entry features one T cell receptor (beta chain) sequence. This specimen comes from a study of shared clonotypes between healthy human individuals. V dropped 6 bases and J dropped 6 bases, with 20 bases sitting between them. The germline V gene has CDR1 KGHSH and CDR2 LQKENI. This CDR3 spans 15 amino acids. Investigators spread the genomic DNA of each subset evenly over several immunoSEQ plates. Clones were read by immunoSEQ multiplex PCR, and TCRdb kept only the in-frame ones, dropping some. The data show about 2 million clones, 90% to 95% seen once. Sequencing was carried out using naive CD4+ T cells sorted from blood. Stated subset: CD45RA+ positively selected. The chain has TRBV18 and TRBJ1-1, with a weak D call TRBD1 (5 bases). This receptor was identified in a man in his late teens or twenties in good health. CDR3 bases: TGTGCCAGCTCGCGGGAGCAGGGTTCGCTCGCTGAAGCTTTCTTT. Its translation: CASSREQGSLAEAFF.